This TCR beta chain was profiled in a study of PD-1 blockade in classical Hodgkin lymphoma. The time point here: newly diagnosed, previously untreated cHL patient sample. Investigators isolated CD4+ T cells from thawed PBMCs through magnetic negative selection. The authors used newly diagnosed, untreated classical Hodgkin lymphoma PBMCs as comparison. The study's findings and limits: Healthy donors were reported to have higher baseline TCR diversity than newly diagnosed patients. There remain no defined causes for the repertoire differences, which possibly reflect disease activity or prior therapy.

The CDR3 loop spans 14 amino acids. CDR1 and CDR2 (germline): SGHNT, YYREEE (reference sequence). Trimming took 5 bases from V and 7 from J, leaving 16 bases between them. This table comes from immunoSEQ multiplex PCR, and its TCRdb copy is limited to in-frame clones, with some not included. The sample contains 25,000 to 35,000 clones, about 87% of which appear only once. With respect to this clone: The antigen is not known.

The sequencing sample was made of CD4+ T cells from blood. The source is a human donor with classical Hodgkin lymphoma. The chain carries TRBV5-4 and TRBJ2-1; D remains unclear. The CDR3, as DNA: TGTGCCAGCAGATACCGACGGAGTACGAATGAGCAGTTCTTC. Its protein product is CASRYRRSTNEQFF.